The 20 T cell receptor beta chains in this list originate from one sample, sequenced in a study of control samples from healthy donors and cancer patients. The table came from immunoSEQ multiplex PCR; TCRdb's copy has only in-frame clones and leaves some out. The top ten clones hold roughly 14% of a sample with more than 140,000 clones, approximately 94% of them seen once. Input material: blood. These receptors originate from a man aged 35 to 55 in good health.

The V call is TRBV5-4, the J call TRBJ2-4, with TRBD1 matching over 8 bases. Looked up from germline, CDR1 is SGHNT and CDR2 is YYREEE (reference sequence). CDR3 size: 16 residues. V was pared by 6 bases and J by 0 bases, with 8 bases of the junction left unmatched. The CDR3: CASTTGQGTAKNIQYF. The CDR3 DNA sequence: TGTGCCAGCACGACCGGACAGGGCACAGCCAAAAACATTCAGTACTTC. Supplemented by reference TRBV5-4 and TRBJ2-4, the full variable domain reads ETGVTQSPTHLIKTRGQQVTLRCSSQSGHNTVSWYQQALGQGPQFIFQYYREEENGRGNFPPRFSGLQFPNYSSELNVNALELDDSALYLCASTTGQGTAKNIQYFGAGTRLSVL.

The chain has TRBV4-3 and TRBJ2-3, with D possibly matching TRBD2 (6 bases). This CDR3 region has 16 residues. V lost 3 bases and J 5 bases, leaving 18 bases between the germline ends. The germline gives CDR1 LGHNA, CDR2 YSLEER. The CDR3 DNA reads TGCGCCAGCAGCCAGGACCGGGAGCCGGCACAAGATACGCAGTATTTT. Amino acid sequence: CASSQDREPAQDTQYF.

The sample holds one count of this clone. The chain carries TRBV27 and TRBJ1-2, with D possibly TRBD1 on 6 matching bases. With 3 bases removed from V and 4 bases from J, the gap between germline ends came to 9 bases. Germline V gene data show CDR1 as MNHEY and CDR2 as SMNVEV (reference sequence). The CDR3 loop spans 13 amino acids. CDR3 DNA: TGTGCCAGCAGTTTGCAGGGGTTCTATGGCTACACCTTC. Its protein product is CASSLQGFYGYTF.

This clone has just a few counts. V and J are TRBV28 and TRBJ2-4, with TRBD1 as a possible D gene (6 bases). Looked up from germline, CDR1 is MDHEN and CDR2 is SYDVKM. The CDR3 has 13 amino acids. Trimming took 10 bases from V and 6 from J, leaving 16 bases between them. CDR3 in DNA: TGTGCCACAAAACAGGGTGACAGAAACATTCAGTACTTC. This codes for CATKQGDRNIQYF.

The chain employs TRBV9 and TRBJ1-1; weak D call: TRBD1 (5 bases). CDR1 is SGDLS and CDR2 is YYNGEE in the germline V gene. The CDR3 sequence is 12 residues long. V lost 4 bases, J lost 4 bases, and 8 bases lay in between. The CDR3 bases are TGTGCCAGCAGCCACGGGGGCACTGAAGCTTTCTTT. Translated, it gives CASSHGGTEAFF.

The J gene is TRBJ1-1, the V gene TRBV6-5; 9 bases map to TRBD1. V was clipped by 0 bases and J by 5 bases; unmatched bases: 1. The length of the CDR3 is 14 residues. The germline V gene encodes CDR1 MNHEY and CDR2 SVGAGI. CDR3 nucleotides: TGTGCCAGCAGTTACTCGACAGGGGGGACTGAAGCTTTCTTT. As protein: CASSYSTGGTEAFF.

The V gene is TRBV6-5, the J gene TRBJ2-7; TRBD1 might be the D (6 bases). CDR1 is MNHEY, CDR2 SVGAGI, per germline. V was clipped by 3 bases and J by 2 bases, with 17 bases between them. This CDR3 spans 16 amino acids. The CDR3 DNA sequence: TGTGCCAGCAGTTATCTGGGGGCCCTCTTACCCTACGAGCAGTACTTC. This encodes CASSYLGALLPYEQYF.

The chain employs TRBV7-9 and TRBJ2-1; 7 bases agree with TRBD1. The CDR3 has 15 residues. Unmatched junction bases numbered 11, after V lost 8 bases and J lost 4 bases. Germline V lookup: CDR1 SEHNR, CDR2 FQNEAQ (reference sequence). In DNA form, the CDR3 reads TGTGCCAGCGGACCCGACAGGGCGGTATACAATGAGCAGTTCTTC. It codes for CASGPDRAVYNEQFF. Filled out from reference TRBV7-9 and TRBJ2-1, the complete variable domain reads DTGVSQNPRHKITKRGQNVTFRCDPISEHNRLYWYRQTLGQGPEFLTYFQNEAQLEKSRLLSDRFSAERPKGSFSTLEIQRTEQGDSAMYLCASGPDRAVYNEQFFGPGTRLTVL.

This clone was seen once. The chain combines TRBV5-8 with TRBJ2-1, with TRBD2 identical over 12 bases. V was clipped by 7 bases and J by 7 bases; unmatched bases: 9. The germline CDR1 and CDR2 sequences are SGHTS and YDEGEE. CDR3 size: 15 residues. CDR3 region: CASLSRLAGGNEQFF. As DNA, the CDR3 is TGTGCCAGCCTCTCCCGGCTAGCGGGAGGGAATGAGCAGTTCTTC.

This sequence joins TRBV11-2 and TRBJ2-2; 9 bases fit TRBD2. Per the germline V gene, CDR1 is SGHAT and CDR2 is FQNNGV. With 2 bases clipped from V and 6 bases from J, the junction kept 4 bases outside the gene matches. This CDR3 is 15 amino acids long. The CDR3: CASSLSGGKAGELFF. CDR3 nucleotides: TGTGCCAGCAGCTTAAGCGGGGGGAAAGCCGGGGAGCTGTTTTTT.

CDR3 region: CASTPGLGAYEQYF. The CDR3 DNA sequence: TGTGCCAGCACCCCGGGACTAGGGGCCTACGAGCAGTACTTC. This chain connects TRBV11-2 to TRBJ2-7, with TRBD2 matching 8 bases. In germline, CDR1 is SGHAT, CDR2 FQNNGV. The CDR3 runs to 14 residues. The J segment lost 2 bases and the V segment lost 7 bases, leaving 7 bases of the junction unmatched.

This clone was seen just once. The chain links TRBV27 to TRBJ1-1, with D possibly matching TRBD1 (5 bases). The V and J ends lost 3 bases and 2 bases respectively, with 16 bases between them. Germline CDR1 MNHEY, CDR2 SMNVEV (reference sequence). The CDR3 spans 16 residues. In nucleotides, the CDR3 is TGTGCCAGCAGTTTTAACAGGCTACCCGTAAACACTGAAGCTTTCTTT. Its protein product is CASSFNRLPVNTEAFF.

The chain carries TRBV5-1 and TRBJ2-3, with D unresolved. V was cut by 0 bases and J by 0 bases, with 5 bases left in between. The germline V gene has CDR1 SGHRS and CDR2 YFSETQ. The CDR3 has 14 residues. CDR3 amino acids: CASSLAGSTDTQYF. DNA of the CDR3: TGCGCCAGCAGCTTGGCCGGAAGCACAGATACGCAGTATTTT.

V is TRBV11-2 and J is TRBJ2-1; 12 nucleotides align to TRBD2. The junction had 11 bases not matched to a gene; V was cut back by 4 bases and J by 10 bases. The CDR3 is made up of 16 amino acids. Per germline, CDR1 SGHAT and CDR2 FQNNGV. CDR3 sequence (DNA): TGTGCCAGCAGCTCCTCCAGGACTAGCGGGATTCACGAGCAGTTCTTC. It yields the protein CASSSSRTSGIHEQFF.

The chain combines TRBV3-1 (or the pseudogene TRBV3-2) with TRBJ2-7; 8 bases match TRBD1. Looked up from germline, CDR1 is LGHDT and CDR2 is YNNKEL (reference sequence). This CDR3 has 14 amino acids. Trimming removed 2 bases from V and 9 bases from J; junction bases left unmatched: 9. For the CDR3, the DNA is TGTGCCAGCAGCCAACCGGGACAGGTACGCGGGCAGTACTTC. The encoded protein is CASSQPGQVRGQYF.

This chain joins TRBV5-1 and TRBJ1-3, with a weak D call TRBD1 (5 bases). Trimming pared 2 bases from V and 1 base from J, leaving 7 bases between. CDR1 and CDR2 from the germline V gene are SGHRS and YFSETQ. The length of the CDR3 is 14 residues. The CDR3 protein is CASSLQASGNTIYF. The CDR3, as DNA: TGCGCCAGCAGCTTACAGGCGTCTGGAAACACCATATATTTT.

The chain combines TRBV9 with TRBJ2-4, with D unresolved. CDR1 SGDLS and CDR2 YYNGEE come from the germline V gene. Trimming shortened V by 0 bases and J by 7 bases, and 5 bases separated the two germline ends. This CDR3 has 12 amino acids. For the CDR3, the DNA is TGTGCCAGCAGCGTAGATGGTAACATTCAGTACTTC. Its translation is CASSVDGNIQYF.

V is TRBV25-1 and J is TRBJ2-3; D possibly matches TRBD1 or TRBD2 (5 bases each). CDR3 size: 17 residues. Between the trimmed V and J ends, which lost 4 bases and 2 bases, there was a span of 19 bases. Germline CDR1 MGHDK, CDR2 SYGVNS. The CDR3 is CASSAERGEGNTDTQYF. CDR3 in DNA: TGTGCCAGCAGTGCTGAAAGGGGAGAGGGGAACACAGATACGCAGTATTTT.

This chain links TRBV30 with TRBJ2-7; D not resolved. The length of the CDR3 is 13 residues. V gave up 2 bases and J gave up 3 bases, with 11 bases separating them. The V gene's germline CDR1 is GTSNPN and CDR2 SVGIG (reference sequence). The CDR3 reads CAWSIGFRYEQYF. CDR3 bases: TGTGCCTGGAGTATTGGTTTCCGCTACGAGCAGTACTTC.

The rearrangement links TRBV7-5 to TRBJ1-6. TRBV7-5 is an annotated pseudogene. The CDR3 consists of 18 residues. The CDR3 here is CARSRRGVRSSYNSPLHF. The CDR3 DNA sequence: TGTGCCAGAAGCCGACGGGGGGTCCGAAGCTCCTATAATTCACCCCTCCACTTT.